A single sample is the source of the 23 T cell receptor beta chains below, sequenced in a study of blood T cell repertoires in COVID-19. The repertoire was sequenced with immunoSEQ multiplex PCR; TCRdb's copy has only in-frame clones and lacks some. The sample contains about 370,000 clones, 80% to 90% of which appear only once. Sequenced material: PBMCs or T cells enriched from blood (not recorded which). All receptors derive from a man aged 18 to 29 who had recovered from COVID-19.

CDR3: CASSSSSGRGLNEQFF. The CDR3 DNA reads as TGTGCCAGCAGCTCTAGTAGCGGGAGGGGGCTCAATGAGCAGTTCTTC. The chain recombines TRBV5-4 with TRBJ2-1, with 11 bases lining up with TRBD2. J gave up 6 bases and V 3 bases, and 8 bases lay outside the gene matches. Germline V gene data show CDR1 as SGHNT and CDR2 as YYREEE (reference sequence). This CDR3 comprises 16 residues.

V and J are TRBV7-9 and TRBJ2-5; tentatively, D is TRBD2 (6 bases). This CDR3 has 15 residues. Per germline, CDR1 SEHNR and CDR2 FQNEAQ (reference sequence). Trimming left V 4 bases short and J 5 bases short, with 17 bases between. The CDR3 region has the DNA TGTGCCAGCAGCTCATCGGGACTTTCTACGGAGACCCAGTACTTC. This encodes CASSSSGLSTETQYF.

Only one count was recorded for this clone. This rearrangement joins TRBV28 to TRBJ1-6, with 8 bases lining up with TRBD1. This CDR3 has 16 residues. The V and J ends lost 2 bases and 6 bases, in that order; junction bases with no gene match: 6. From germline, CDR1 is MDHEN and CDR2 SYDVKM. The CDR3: CASSLRKGQVNSPLHF. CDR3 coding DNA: TGTGCCAGCAGTTTAAGGAAGGGACAGGTTAATTCACCCCTCCACTTT.

The CDR3 DNA is TGTGCCAGCAGCTTGTGGGGGGGGCCCCAAGAGACCCAGTACTTC. This sequence encodes CASSLWGGPQETQYF. The V call is TRBV5-4, the J call TRBJ2-5; a possible D gene is TRBD2 (7 bases). The CDR3 extends over 15 amino acids. The germline V and J ends were trimmed by 1 base and 1 base, with 11 bases remaining between them. Germline V CDR1 and CDR2: SGHNT, YYREEE (reference sequence).

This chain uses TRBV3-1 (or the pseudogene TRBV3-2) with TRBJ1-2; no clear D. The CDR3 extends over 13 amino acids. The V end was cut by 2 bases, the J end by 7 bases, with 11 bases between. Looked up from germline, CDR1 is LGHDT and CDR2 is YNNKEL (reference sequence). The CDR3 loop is CASSQSVSGGYTF. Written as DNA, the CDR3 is TGTGCCAGCAGCCAAAGCGTAAGTGGTGGCTACACCTTC.

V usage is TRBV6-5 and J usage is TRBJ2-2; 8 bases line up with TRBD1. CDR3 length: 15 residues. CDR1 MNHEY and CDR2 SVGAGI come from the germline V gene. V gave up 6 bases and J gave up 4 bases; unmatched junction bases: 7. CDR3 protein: CASRSTGELTGELFF. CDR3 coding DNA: TGTGCCAGCAGGTCGACAGGGGAACTCACCGGGGAGCTGTTTTTT.

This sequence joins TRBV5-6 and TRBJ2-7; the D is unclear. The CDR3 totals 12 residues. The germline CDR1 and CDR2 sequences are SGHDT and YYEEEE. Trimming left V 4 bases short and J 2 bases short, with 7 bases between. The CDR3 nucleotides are TGTGCCAGCAGCCAGATCACCTACGAGCAGTACTTC. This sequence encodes CASSQITYEQYF.

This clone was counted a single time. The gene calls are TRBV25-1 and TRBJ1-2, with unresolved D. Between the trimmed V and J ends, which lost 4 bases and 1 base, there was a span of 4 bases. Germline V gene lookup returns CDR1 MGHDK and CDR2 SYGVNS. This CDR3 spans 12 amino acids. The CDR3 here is CASSGSNYGYTF. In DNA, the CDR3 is TGTGCCAGCAGTGGGAGTAACTATGGCTACACCTTC.

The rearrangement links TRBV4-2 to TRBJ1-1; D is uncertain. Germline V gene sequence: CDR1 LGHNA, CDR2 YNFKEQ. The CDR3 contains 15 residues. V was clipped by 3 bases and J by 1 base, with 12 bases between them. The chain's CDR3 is CASSQEFLGNTEAFF. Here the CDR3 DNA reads TGTGCCAGCAGCCAGGAGTTTCTTGGGAACACTGAAGCTTTCTTT.

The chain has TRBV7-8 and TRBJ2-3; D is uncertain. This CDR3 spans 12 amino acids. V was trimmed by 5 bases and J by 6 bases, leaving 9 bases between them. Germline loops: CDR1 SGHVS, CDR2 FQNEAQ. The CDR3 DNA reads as TGTGCCAGCAGCCCCCGTCTCGATACGCAGTATTTT. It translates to CASSPRLDTQYF.

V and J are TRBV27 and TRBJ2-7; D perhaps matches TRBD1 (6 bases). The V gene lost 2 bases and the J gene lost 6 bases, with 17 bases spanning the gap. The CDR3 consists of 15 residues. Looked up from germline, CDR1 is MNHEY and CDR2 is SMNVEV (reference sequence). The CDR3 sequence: CASSLGGSLGSEQYF. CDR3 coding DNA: TGTGCCAGCAGTTTAGGGGGCAGCCTGGGCTCCGAGCAGTACTTC.

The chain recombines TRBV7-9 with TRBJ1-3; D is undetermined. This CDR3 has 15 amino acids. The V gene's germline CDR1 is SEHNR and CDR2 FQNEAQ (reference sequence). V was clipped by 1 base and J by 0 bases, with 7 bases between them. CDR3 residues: CASSLDGSSGNTIYF. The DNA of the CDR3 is TGTGCCAGCAGCTTAGATGGTAGCTCTGGAAACACCATATATTTT.

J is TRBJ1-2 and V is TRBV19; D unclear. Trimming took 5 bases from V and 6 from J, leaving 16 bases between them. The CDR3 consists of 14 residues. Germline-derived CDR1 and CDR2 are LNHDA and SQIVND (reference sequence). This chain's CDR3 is CASSDEWESNGYTF. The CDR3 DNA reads TGTGCCAGTAGTGATGAGTGGGAGAGCAATGGCTACACCTTC.

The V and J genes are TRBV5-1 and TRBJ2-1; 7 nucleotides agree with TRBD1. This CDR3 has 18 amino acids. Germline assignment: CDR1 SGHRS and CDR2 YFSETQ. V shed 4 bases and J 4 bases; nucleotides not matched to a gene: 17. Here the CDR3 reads CASSLTLYRGPLYNEQFF. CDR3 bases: TGCGCCAGCAGCCTTACCCTATACAGGGGCCCACTTTACAATGAGCAGTTCTTC.

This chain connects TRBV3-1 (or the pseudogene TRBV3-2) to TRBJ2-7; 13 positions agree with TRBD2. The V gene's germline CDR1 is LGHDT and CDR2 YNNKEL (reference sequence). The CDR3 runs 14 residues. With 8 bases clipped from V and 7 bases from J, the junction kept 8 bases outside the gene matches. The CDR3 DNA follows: TGTGCCAGCGCCTCCACTAGCGGGGGGGTGGAGCAGTACTTC. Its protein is CASASTSGGVEQYF.

The DNA of the CDR3 is TGTGCCAGCAAGACGACTAACACCGGGGAGCTGTTTTTT. Its protein product is CASKTTNTGELFF. The rearrangement joins TRBV12-3 or TRBV12-4 to TRBJ2-2, with unresolved D. The CDR3 spans 13 residues. V lost 7 bases, J lost 2 bases, and 8 bases lay in between.

CDR3 DNA sequence: TGTGCCAGCAGTTTTGGACAGGGTGGAATCTCTGGCTACACCTTC. This sequence encodes CASSFGQGGISGYTF. This sequence joins TRBV28 and TRBJ1-2; 8 bases agree with TRBD1. V gave up 3 bases and J gave up 7 bases; unmatched junction bases: 10. Per the germline V gene, CDR1 is MDHEN and CDR2 is SYDVKM. The CDR3 has 15 amino acids.

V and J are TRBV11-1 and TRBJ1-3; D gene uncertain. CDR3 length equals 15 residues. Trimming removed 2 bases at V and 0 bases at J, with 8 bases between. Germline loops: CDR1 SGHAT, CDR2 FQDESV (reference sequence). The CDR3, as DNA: TGTGCCAGCAGCTTACGGGGATACTCTGGAAACACCATATATTTT. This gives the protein CASSLRGYSGNTIYF. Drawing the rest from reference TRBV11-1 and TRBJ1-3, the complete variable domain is EAEVAQSPRYKITEKSQAVAFWCDPISGHATLYWYRQILGQGPELLVQFQDESVVDDSQLPKDRFSAERLKGVDSTLKIQPAELGDSAMYLCASSLRGYSGNTIYFGEGSWLTVV.

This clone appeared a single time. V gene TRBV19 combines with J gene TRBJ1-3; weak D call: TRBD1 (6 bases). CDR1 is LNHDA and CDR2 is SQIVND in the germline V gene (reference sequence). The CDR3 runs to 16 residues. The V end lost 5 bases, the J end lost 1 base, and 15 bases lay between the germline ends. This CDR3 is CASSLQGQVSGNTIYF. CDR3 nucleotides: TGTGCCAGTAGTCTACAGGGCCAGGTGTCTGGAAACACCATATATTTT.

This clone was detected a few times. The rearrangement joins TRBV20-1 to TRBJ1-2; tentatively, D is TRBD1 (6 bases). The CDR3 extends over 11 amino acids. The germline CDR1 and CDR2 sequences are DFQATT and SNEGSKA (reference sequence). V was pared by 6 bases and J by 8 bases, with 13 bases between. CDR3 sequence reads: CSATGGLGYTF. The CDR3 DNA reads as TGCAGTGCGACTGGGGGCTTGGGCTACACCTTC.

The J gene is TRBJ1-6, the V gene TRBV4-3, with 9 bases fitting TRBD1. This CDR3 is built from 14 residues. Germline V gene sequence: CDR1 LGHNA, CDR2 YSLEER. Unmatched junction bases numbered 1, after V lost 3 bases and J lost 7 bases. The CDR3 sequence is CASSHGQGNSPLHF. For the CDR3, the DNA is TGCGCCAGCAGCCACGGACAGGGGAATTCACCCCTCCACTTT.

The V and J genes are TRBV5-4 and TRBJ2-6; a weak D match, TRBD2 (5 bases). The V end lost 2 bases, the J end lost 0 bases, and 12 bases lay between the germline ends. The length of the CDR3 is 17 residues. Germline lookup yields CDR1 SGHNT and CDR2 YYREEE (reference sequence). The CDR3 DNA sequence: TGTGCCAGCAGCTTTCGGGCGGGCCACTCTGGGGCCAACGTCCTGACTTTC. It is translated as CASSFRAGHSGANVLTF. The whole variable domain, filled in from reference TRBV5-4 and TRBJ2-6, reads ETGVTQSPTHLIKTRGQQVTLRCSSQSGHNTVSWYQQALGQGPQFIFQYYREEENGRGNFPPRFSGLQFPNYSSELNVNALELDDSALYLCASSFRAGHSGANVLTFGAGSRLTVL.

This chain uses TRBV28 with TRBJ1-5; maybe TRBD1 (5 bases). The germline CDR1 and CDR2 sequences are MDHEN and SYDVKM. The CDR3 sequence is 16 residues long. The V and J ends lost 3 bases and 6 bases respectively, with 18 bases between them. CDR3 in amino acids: CASSFLFPGKGQPQHF. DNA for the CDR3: TGTGCCAGCAGTTTTCTTTTTCCAGGGAAAGGTCAGCCCCAGCATTTT.